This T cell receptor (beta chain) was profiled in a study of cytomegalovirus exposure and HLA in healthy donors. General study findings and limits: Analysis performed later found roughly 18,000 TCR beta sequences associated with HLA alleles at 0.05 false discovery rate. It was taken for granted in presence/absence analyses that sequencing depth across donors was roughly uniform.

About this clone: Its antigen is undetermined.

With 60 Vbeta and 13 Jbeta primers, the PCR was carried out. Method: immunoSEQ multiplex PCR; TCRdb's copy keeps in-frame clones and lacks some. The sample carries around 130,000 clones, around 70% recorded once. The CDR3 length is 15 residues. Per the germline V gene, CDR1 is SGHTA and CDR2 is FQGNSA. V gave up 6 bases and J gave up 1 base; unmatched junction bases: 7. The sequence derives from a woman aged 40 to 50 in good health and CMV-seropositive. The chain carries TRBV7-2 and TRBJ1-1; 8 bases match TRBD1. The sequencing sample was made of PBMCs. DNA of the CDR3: TGTGCCAGCAGGCTAACAGGGGGGGGGAACACTGAAGCTTTCTTT. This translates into CASRLTGGGNTEAFF.